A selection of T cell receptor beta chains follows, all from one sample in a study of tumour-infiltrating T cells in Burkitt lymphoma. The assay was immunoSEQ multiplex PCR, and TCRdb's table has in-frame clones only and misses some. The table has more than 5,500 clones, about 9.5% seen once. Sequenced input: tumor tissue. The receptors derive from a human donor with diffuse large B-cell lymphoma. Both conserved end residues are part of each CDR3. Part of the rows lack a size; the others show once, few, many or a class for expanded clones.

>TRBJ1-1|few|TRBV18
CASSPPGGVNTEAFF
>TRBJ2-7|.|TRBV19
CASRTSGAPGEQYF
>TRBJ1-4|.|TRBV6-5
CASRGGGEKLFF
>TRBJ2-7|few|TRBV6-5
CASSYRFPNEQYF
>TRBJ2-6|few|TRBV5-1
CASSFNRGGANVLTF
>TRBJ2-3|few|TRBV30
CAWSLIAGLISDTQYF
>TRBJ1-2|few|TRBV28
CASSLYGYGYTF
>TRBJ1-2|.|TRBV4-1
CASSLGPGTTNYGYTF
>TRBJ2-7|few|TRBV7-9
CASGLGTVSIYEQYF
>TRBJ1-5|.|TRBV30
CAWMGQGSGNQPQHF
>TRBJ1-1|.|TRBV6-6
CASTQGLGGTEAFF
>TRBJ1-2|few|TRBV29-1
CSVVRTGGYGYTF
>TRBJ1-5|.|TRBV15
CATSRDYSNQPQHF
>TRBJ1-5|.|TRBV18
CASSPGPGVNQPQHF
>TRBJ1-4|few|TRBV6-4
CASSASGNRGEKLFF
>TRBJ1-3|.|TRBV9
CASSASGNTIYF
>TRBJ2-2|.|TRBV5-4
CASSRDRVNTGELFF
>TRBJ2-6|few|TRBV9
CASSFTGTSGANVLTF
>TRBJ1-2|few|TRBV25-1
CASSVSGQGGYTF
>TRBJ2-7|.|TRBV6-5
CASSYGPLSSYEQYF
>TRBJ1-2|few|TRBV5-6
CASSPGQNYGYTF
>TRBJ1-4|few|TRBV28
CASSPTYEKLFF
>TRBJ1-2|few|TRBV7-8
CASSSYKDGYGYTF
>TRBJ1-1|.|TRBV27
CASSPVGPLNTEAFF
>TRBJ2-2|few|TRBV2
CASSEVGVPNTGELFF
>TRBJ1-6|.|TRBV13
CASSVGTSYNSPLHF
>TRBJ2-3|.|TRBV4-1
CASSHNSGGGAITDTQYF
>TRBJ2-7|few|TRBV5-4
CASSLSTAEQYF
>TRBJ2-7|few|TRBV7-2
CASSLLTGYSYEQYF
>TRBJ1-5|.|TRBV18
CASSPVQGYQPQHF